Listed below are T cell receptor beta chains from one sample, sequenced in a study of T cell responses to AZD1222 COVID-19 vaccine. Only in-frame clones appear in the TCRdb table, and some are missing; sequencing was by immunoSEQ multiplex PCR. The data hold fewer than 200,000 clones, with around nine tenths observed a single time. Sequences were derived from peripheral blood, sampled on day 0 of AZD1222 vaccination. All receptors derive from an adult in good health. The CDR3 runs from the conserved cysteine through the conserved F or W. Where a row states a size, it is once, few, many or the class of an expanded clone; other rows omit it.

cdr3_aa: CSVLPGQGWTEAFF
j_call: TRBJ1-1
v_call: TRBV29-1
clone_size: -

cdr3_aa: CSVGPGQGLYEQYF
j_call: TRBJ2-7
v_call: TRBV29-1
clone_size: -

cdr3_aa: CASVGTANTGELFF
j_call: TRBJ2-2
v_call: TRBV19
clone_size: -

cdr3_aa: CSVAPLAGSANEQFF
j_call: TRBJ2-1
v_call: TRBV29-1
clone_size: -

cdr3_aa: CASSFGGGLGSPLHF
j_call: TRBJ1-6
v_call: TRBV5-4
clone_size: -

cdr3_aa: CASSSSGGGSYNEQFF
j_call: TRBJ2-1
v_call: TRBV7-8
clone_size: -

cdr3_aa: CASSPGLAFEQYF
j_call: TRBJ2-7
v_call: TRBV11-2
clone_size: -

cdr3_aa: CASSLDLGGYTF
j_call: TRBJ1-2
v_call: TRBV9
clone_size: -

cdr3_aa: CSVEQFPGEPQHF
j_call: TRBJ1-5
v_call: TRBV29-1
clone_size: -

cdr3_aa: CASSERAGHMGF
j_call: TRBJ1-2
v_call: TRBV6-5
clone_size: once

cdr3_aa: CASSPGTGWSGYTF
j_call: TRBJ1-2
v_call: TRBV3-1/TRBV3-2
clone_size: once

cdr3_aa: CASSPPGSGSDGEQFF
j_call: TRBJ2-1
v_call: TRBV18
clone_size: -

cdr3_aa: CASSLATGQTMNTEAFF
j_call: TRBJ1-1
v_call: TRBV5-8
clone_size: -

cdr3_aa: CASRGTGGKLFF
j_call: TRBJ1-4
v_call: TRBV28
clone_size: -

cdr3_aa: CAISEVGGTGVGYTF
j_call: TRBJ1-2
v_call: TRBV10-3
clone_size: -

cdr3_aa: CASSPTSGTSYNEQFF
j_call: TRBJ2-1
v_call: TRBV2
clone_size: -

cdr3_aa: CASSLGESYEQYF
j_call: TRBJ2-7
v_call: TRBV13
clone_size: once

cdr3_aa: CAWSSTDTQYF
j_call: TRBJ2-3
v_call: TRBV30
clone_size: -

cdr3_aa: CARSATSGGPTTNQETQYF
j_call: TRBJ2-5
v_call: TRBV5-3
clone_size: -

cdr3_aa: CASSLAGAGKLGGYTF
j_call: TRBJ1-2
v_call: TRBV7-9
clone_size: -

cdr3_aa: CGEAAGNTIYF
j_call: TRBJ1-3
v_call: TRBV30
clone_size: -

cdr3_aa: CASSLGLRSPNYGYTF
j_call: TRBJ1-2
v_call: TRBV5-8
clone_size: -

cdr3_aa: CASSLGRDSAFF
j_call: TRBJ1-1
v_call: TRBV11-2
clone_size: -

cdr3_aa: CASSPGETGNTIYF
j_call: TRBJ1-3
v_call: TRBV10-2
clone_size: once

cdr3_aa: CASSRTAEKLFF
j_call: TRBJ1-4
v_call: TRBV3-1/TRBV3-2
clone_size: -

cdr3_aa: CATSRDLVGALSGNTIYF
j_call: TRBJ1-3
v_call: TRBV15
clone_size: -

cdr3_aa: CASSPRAWADNSPLHF
j_call: TRBJ1-6
v_call: TRBV18
clone_size: -

cdr3_aa: CASTARLAGSTDTQYF
j_call: TRBJ2-3
v_call: TRBV6-6
clone_size: -

cdr3_aa: CAIGDRAGGSYEQYF
j_call: TRBJ2-7
v_call: TRBV10-3
clone_size: -

cdr3_aa: CASSLSGSYETQYF
j_call: TRBJ2-5
v_call: TRBV7-2
clone_size: -

cdr3_aa: CASSRTVFYGYTF
j_call: TRBJ1-2
v_call: TRBV6-5
clone_size: -

cdr3_aa: CASSPPGTGYEKLFF
j_call: TRBJ1-4
v_call: TRBV11-2
clone_size: -

cdr3_aa: CASSLDRPSGNTIYF
j_call: TRBJ1-3
v_call: TRBV9
clone_size: -

cdr3_aa: CATLGGAEETQYF
j_call: TRBJ2-5
v_call: TRBV10-3
clone_size: -

cdr3_aa: CASSPASPLRYSEFGRQETQYF
j_call: TRBJ2-5
v_call: TRBV21-1
clone_size: -

cdr3_aa: CATSYGGTSGDEQFF
j_call: TRBJ2-1
v_call: TRBV24-1
clone_size: once

cdr3_aa: CATSGVGTGGPNEQFF
j_call: TRBJ2-1
v_call: TRBV24-1
clone_size: -

cdr3_aa: CASSFGASGQYNEQFF
j_call: TRBJ2-1
v_call: TRBV5-8
clone_size: -

cdr3_aa: CAWIGDPNSPLHF
j_call: TRBJ1-6
v_call: TRBV30
clone_size: -

cdr3_aa: CATSNAGGERRDTQYF
j_call: TRBJ2-3
v_call: TRBV15
clone_size: -

cdr3_aa: CASSKQSFPLHF
j_call: TRBJ1-6
v_call: TRBV19
clone_size: -

cdr3_aa: CASRRGGGNTIYF
j_call: TRBJ1-3
v_call: TRBV28
clone_size: -

cdr3_aa: CASSMGVGPDTQYF
j_call: TRBJ2-3
v_call: TRBV19
clone_size: -

cdr3_aa: CASSFGLSGNTIYF
j_call: TRBJ1-3
v_call: TRBV6-2/TRBV6-3
clone_size: -

cdr3_aa: CASSFGGPTDTQYF
j_call: TRBJ2-3
v_call: TRBV5-4
clone_size: -

cdr3_aa: CATGVSHQETQYF
j_call: TRBJ2-5
v_call: TRBV5-1
clone_size: -

cdr3_aa: CASSIGGIQETQYF
j_call: TRBJ2-5
v_call: TRBV7-3
clone_size: -

cdr3_aa: CAIRGRPSRRAGANVLTF
j_call: TRBJ2-6
v_call: TRBV10-3
clone_size: -

cdr3_aa: CASSESGQIYEQYF
j_call: TRBJ2-7
v_call: TRBV10-1
clone_size: -

cdr3_aa: CASADSGANVLTF
j_call: TRBJ2-6
v_call: TRBV2
clone_size: -

cdr3_aa: CSVEFQAGHYGYTF
j_call: TRBJ1-2
v_call: TRBV29-1
clone_size: -

cdr3_aa: CASSPRQRNYGYTF
j_call: TRBJ1-2
v_call: TRBV28
clone_size: -

cdr3_aa: CASRSDRSSYNEQFF
j_call: TRBJ2-1
v_call: TRBV19
clone_size: -

cdr3_aa: CASSFFPSGRAWDTQYF
j_call: TRBJ2-3
v_call: TRBV28
clone_size: -

cdr3_aa: CASSLAGDQPQHF
j_call: TRBJ1-5
v_call: TRBV5-4
clone_size: -

cdr3_aa: CASSLVDRAKNIQYF
j_call: TRBJ2-4
v_call: TRBV28
clone_size: -

cdr3_aa: CASSVDGRTTGELFF
j_call: TRBJ2-2
v_call: TRBV9
clone_size: -

cdr3_aa: CASSPNQVAGEQFF
j_call: TRBJ2-1
v_call: TRBV7-3
clone_size: -

cdr3_aa: CASSEQPEATNEKLFF
j_call: TRBJ1-4
v_call: TRBV10-2
clone_size: -